This T cell receptor (beta chain) was profiled in a study of beta chain features in type 1 diabetes (dated by TCRdb to the late 2010s). For the wider study: Mean age, gender distribution, total cell number and subset yield did not differ between patients and healthy donors. A total of approximately 100,000,000 sorted cells were examined across all samples, and the number of cells per subset was strongly correlated with RNA yield. Naive and central memory subsets were obtained from all 30 or so donors, but regulatory and stem cell-like memory subsets were isolated from only 8 patients and roughly 8 healthy donors. In the study, recently diagnosed type 1 diabetes patients and matched healthy donors were compared on the TCRB repertoires of their sorted circulating CD4+ T cell subsets.

A single peripheral blood draw of approximately 120 mL on average was collected from each donor into heparinised tubes. Using a panel that included CD45RO, CCR7, CD25, CD127, CD95 and CD27, naive, central memory, regulatory and stem cell-like memory CD4+ T cells were sorted on a BD FACSAria II. All sorted populations exceeded 95% purity. Right away, PBMCs were isolated by Lymphoprep density gradient centrifugation and were stained directly, with no culture step. So that batch effects would be minimized, each experiment stained and sorted samples in pairs, pairing one healthy donor with one patient. A note on this clone: Its antigen is currently not known. No much larger clonotype is one base removed from it; base qualities were not supplied.

The paper as a whole reports these results and caveats: At VDJ recombination sites, type 1 diabetes patients had fewer insertions and more deleted nucleotides, which implies abnormalities in thymic rearrangement. Sequencing cDNA rather than genomic DNA could over-represent highly expressing activated cells, although activation and CD3 levels did not differ between groups. In all four CD4+ subsets, TCRB CDR3 length was moderately but significantly shorter in type 1 diabetes patients. The naive, central memory and regulatory TCRB repertoires appeared to resemble one another more closely among patients than among healthy donors. Shorter templates might be favored by PCR, yet because patient and control samples were amplified and corrected together, any such skew would affect both groups equally. Because the HLA sub-analyses included only small numbers of individuals, any influence of HLA type on TCRB rearrangement was left unresolved.

The CDR3 holds 14 amino acids from the cysteine to the phenylalanine. Only the CDR3 region is kept as DNA, spanning 42 bases read in frame from base 1. Clipping removes 4 bases from V and 7 bases from J, with 4 as the unmatched junction base count. As encoded in the germline V gene, CDR1 is SGHVS while CDR2 is FQNEAQ. The entire amount of isolated RNA was reverse transcribed using the High Capacity cDNA Reverse Transcription Kit, so the sequenced TCRB transcripts were expressed ones. Deep immunoSEQ sequencing was applied to naive, central memory and regulatory T cell samples, giving an average of about 3.4 million total reads per sample. After sorted cells were lysed in RLT buffer, RNA was extracted with DNase-treated RNeasy Micro or Mini kits, with the choice depending on cell number. Each cell subset was processed on its own to prevent cross-contamination, while patient and healthy donor samples were processed together. The immunoSEQ multiplex PCR was used to amplify TCRB sequences from cDNA, yielding 87-bp fragments that span the CDR3 region. Amplicons were sequenced on the Illumina HiSeq platform. The authors' analysis ran thus. PCR bias was corrected computationally using synthetic template baselines, and reads within Hamming distance 2 were collapsed, with unmergeable singletons discarded. Reads were aligned against IMGT to assign V, D and J genes, CDR3 length and insertions or deletions at six rearrangement sites. Clonotype counts were normalized to sorted cell number within each subset before computing true diversity and Gini coefficients with the tcR R package. The overlap coefficient, calculated on TCRB nucleotide sequences, was used to measure repertoire sharing. Out-of-frame TCRB sequences from naive cells were analyzed to stand in for the pre-selection repertoire. TCRdb took over this immuneACCESS table, retaining in-frame rearrangements with V and J assigned. Such tables are incomplete; in checked studies, under half of the missing clones stem from an unresolved V gene, and the remainder is unexplained. For V, J and clone size, that table is used; D and trimming come from the DNA. This sample comprises 300,000 or so clones, 13% of them detected only once. In total, the top ten clones hold around 0.016% of the sample.

The sequence was collected from a woman under 30 with type 1 diabetes. The V gene is TRBV7-8 and the J gene is TRBJ2-1; 10 middle bases align to TRBD2. The sample comprised naive CD4+ T cells from blood. The cell subset or site label on this specimen signifies: true naive CD4+ T cells. The CDR3 protein is CASSSGLAANEQFF. The base sequence is TGTGCCAGCAGCTCCGGACTAGCGGCGAATGAGCAGTTCTTC.